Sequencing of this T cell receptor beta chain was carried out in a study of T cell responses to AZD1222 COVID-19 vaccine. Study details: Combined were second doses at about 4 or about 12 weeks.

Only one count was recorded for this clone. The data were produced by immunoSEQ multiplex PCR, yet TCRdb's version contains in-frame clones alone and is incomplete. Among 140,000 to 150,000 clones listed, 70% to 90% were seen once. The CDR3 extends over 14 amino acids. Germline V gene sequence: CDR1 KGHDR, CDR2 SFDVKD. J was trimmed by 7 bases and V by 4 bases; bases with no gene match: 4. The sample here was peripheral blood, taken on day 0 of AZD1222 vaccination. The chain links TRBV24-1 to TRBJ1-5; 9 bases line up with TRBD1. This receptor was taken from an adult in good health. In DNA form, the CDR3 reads TGTGCCACCAGTGAGGGACAGGGACAACAGCCCCAGCATTTT. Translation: CATSEGQGQQPQHF.